What follows are 17 T cell receptor beta chains derived from one specimen sequenced in a study of preoperative IRX-2 immunotherapy in early breast cancer. Sample treatment: preoperative locoregional IRX-2 cytokine immunotherapy. Sequencing was performed with immunoSEQ multiplex PCR; in TCRdb, only in-frame clones are kept and a portion is missing. The profile shows around 38,000 clones, roughly 80% of them singletons. This specimen consisted of tumor tissue, obtained after IRX-2 immunotherapy. The receptors derive from a human donor with breast cancer.

The chain uses TRBV19 and TRBJ1-2; TRBD1 aligns across 7 bases. There are 14 residues in the CDR3. Germline loops: CDR1 LNHDA, CDR2 SQIVND (reference sequence). The junction had 7 bases not matched to a gene; V was cut back by 4 bases and J by 5 bases. The CDR3 loop reads CASSTMDRIYGYTF. The DNA for the CDR3 is TGTGCCAGTAGTACCATGGACAGGATTTATGGCTACACCTTC.

This sequence joins TRBV19 and TRBJ1-4; 7 bases fit TRBD1. V dropped 7 bases and J dropped 3; count of bases not matched to a gene: 5. The germline V gene encodes CDR1 LNHDA and CDR2 SQIVND (reference sequence). This CDR3 contains 14 residues. As DNA, the CDR3 is TGTGCCAGTATAGGGGGCGCAGCTAATGAAAAACTGTTTTTT. Protein: CASIGGAANEKLFF.

The V and J genes are TRBV18 and TRBJ1-1, with D uncertain. CDR3 length: 14 amino acids. The germline V gene has CDR1 KGHSH and CDR2 LQKENI. V was trimmed by 3 bases and J by 7 bases, leaving 15 bases between them. CDR3 nucleotide sequence: TGTGCCAGCTCACCCTCCGGTGGAGTGGTTGAAGCTTTCTTT. Its protein product is CASSPSGGVVEAFF.

The chain employs TRBV11-3 and TRBJ2-3; D is undetermined. The CDR3 covers 14 residues. V lost 2 bases to trimming and J lost 3 bases, with 9 bases between them. Germline V lookup: CDR1 SGHNT, CDR2 YENEEA. CDR3 region: CASSLTGQTDTQYF. In DNA form, the CDR3 reads TGTGCCAGCAGCTTAACGGGCCAAACAGATACGCAGTATTTT.

This clone was observed once. The chain carries TRBV6-7 and TRBJ1-4; D remains ambiguous. TRBV6-7 is labeled an ORF, and its function is uncertain. The CDR3 has 11 residues. Trimming pared 2 bases from V and 8 bases from J, leaving 3 bases between. The CDR3 region is CASSYREKLFF. CDR3 DNA sequence: TGTGCCAGCAGTTACCGCGAAAAACTGTTTTTT.

J is TRBJ2-4 and V is TRBV7-1; the D is unclear. TRBV7-1 falls under the ORF class, with uncertain function. Deletions cut 4 bases from V and 8 bases from J, with 12 bases between. The CDR3 is 13 residues long. The chain's CDR3 is CASSFKFTDIQYF. The CDR3 bases are TGTGCCAGCAGCTTTAAATTTACAGACATTCAGTACTTC.

This chain joins TRBV19 and TRBJ2-3; no firm D call. Germline loops: CDR1 LNHDA, CDR2 SQIVND (reference sequence). The CDR3 sequence is 15 residues long. V dropped 1 base and J dropped 3 bases, with 11 bases sitting between them. In nucleotides, the CDR3 is TGTGCCAGTAGTATAGGTCCGGTAAGGACAGATACGCAGTATTTT. Protein sequence: CASSIGPVRTDTQYF. The full variable domain, in which reference TRBV19 and TRBJ2-3 provide the parts outside the CDR3, is DGGITQSPKYLFRKEGQNVTLSCEQNLNHDAMYWYRQDPGQGLRLIYYSQIVNDFQKGDIAEGYSVSREKKESFPLTVTSAQKNPTAFYLCASSIGPVRTDTQYFGPGTRLTVL.

The genes are TRBV5-1 and TRBJ2-3; 7 bases are a match to TRBD1. The CDR3 consists of 14 residues. The V gene end was trimmed by 0 bases and the J gene end by 4 bases; junction bases not matched to a gene: 2. Germline V gene sequence: CDR1 SGHRS, CDR2 YFSETQ. The CDR3 coding sequence is TGCGCCAGCAGCTTGGTACAGGGGTCAGATACGCAGTATTTT. Translating gives CASSLVQGSDTQYF.

The chain carries TRBV19 and TRBJ1-2, with a possible D match to TRBD1 (6 bases). CDR3 length: 13 residues. Germline V gene lookup returns CDR1 LNHDA and CDR2 SQIVND (reference sequence). The V gene lost 5 bases and the J gene lost 7 bases, with 14 bases spanning the gap. CDR3 nucleotides: TGTGCCAGTAGTTCAACAGGGTTTTCTGGCTACACCTTC. Amino acid sequence: CASSSTGFSGYTF.

This clone has a single count. This CDR3 reads CASSLDAGGSYGYTF. CDR3 bases: TGTGCCAGCAGCTTAGATGCGGGCGGGTCCTATGGCTACACCTTC. The V gene is TRBV11-3, the J gene TRBJ1-2; no clear D gene. Germline assignment: CDR1 SGHNT and CDR2 YENEEA. This CDR3 is built from 15 residues. Trimming removed 0 bases at V and 4 bases at J, with 12 bases between. The entire variable domain, with the rest obtained from reference TRBV11-3 and TRBJ1-2, is as follows: EAGVVQSPRYKIIEKKQPVAFWCNPISGHNTLYWYLQNLGQGPELLIRYENEEAVDDSQLPKDRFSAERLKGVDSTLKIQPAELGDSAVYLCASSLDAGGSYGYTFGSGTRLTVV.

The V call is TRBV7-2, the J call TRBJ1-5; D unresolved. V dropped 5 bases and J dropped 6 bases, with 11 bases sitting between them. This CDR3 has 13 residues. CDR1 is SGHTA, CDR2 FQGNSA, per germline. The CDR3 DNA reads TGTGCCAGCAGCCGTAGTCTAGGTCAGCCCCAGCATTTT. Its translation: CASSRSLGQPQHF.

The rearrangement uses TRBV10-2 and TRBJ2-3; unclear D gene. The CDR3 contains 18 residues. CDR1 and CDR2 from the germline V gene are WSHSY and SAAADI. V was trimmed by 0 bases and J by 1 base, leaving 17 bases between them. The CDR3 DNA is TGCGCCAGCAGTGAGTCCCTAAATAGAGGCTGGGGCACAGATACGCAGTATTTT. It codes for CASSESLNRGWGTDTQYF.

This clone occurred once. V usage is TRBV6-8 and J usage is TRBJ1-3, with 11 bases aligning to TRBD1. CDR1 and CDR2 from the germline V gene are MNHGY and SAAAGT. This CDR3 is 15 amino acids long. V lost 5 bases, J lost 1 base, and 1 base stayed unmatched. The CDR3 loop reads CASSGTGGSGNTIYF. CDR3 nucleotide sequence: TGTGCCAGCAGTGGGACAGGGGGTTCTGGAAACACCATATATTTT.

The rearrangement uses TRBV5-1 and TRBJ1-1; possibly TRBD1 for D (6 bases). Per the germline V gene, CDR1 is SGHRS and CDR2 is YFSETQ. The V and J ends lost 6 bases and 2 bases respectively, with 14 bases between them. The CDR3 consists of 14 residues. CDR3 DNA: TGCGCCAGCAAGGGGAACAGGGTCAACACTGAAGCTTTCTTT. Residues: CASKGNRVNTEAFF.

The table lists this clone with a count of one. The chain recombines TRBV18 with TRBJ2-7; no clear D gene. CDR1 and CDR2 (germline): KGHSH, LQKENI. V was pared by 2 bases and J by 1 base, with 6 bases between. There are 13 residues in the CDR3. In nucleotides, the CDR3 is TGTGCCAGCTCACCAGGCATTTCCTACGAGCAGTACTTC. This codes for CASSPGISYEQYF.

The rearrangement uses TRBV5-1 and TRBJ2-7; 11 bases line up with TRBD2. After removal of 4 bases from V and 0 bases from J, the junction contained 3 bases not matched to a gene. Germline V gives CDR1 SGHRS, CDR2 YFSETQ. The CDR3 length is 15 residues. For the CDR3, the DNA is TGCGCCAGCAGCGCTACTAGCGGGAGCTCCTACGAGCAGTACTTC. Protein sequence: CASSATSGSSYEQYF.

This clone has just one count. The chain employs TRBV19 and TRBJ1-2; tentative D call: TRBD1 (6 bases). The length of the CDR3 is 16 residues. Trimming cost V 2 bases and J 3 bases, with 16 bases left between them. Germline V gene lookup returns CDR1 LNHDA and CDR2 SQIVND (reference sequence). This CDR3 reads CASSIWSGGSDYGYTF. The CDR3 DNA reads as TGTGCCAGTAGTATATGGTCGGGGGGCTCGGACTATGGCTACACCTTC.